The 23 T cell receptor beta chains listed next were all sequenced from one sample in a study of T cell responses to AZD1222 COVID-19 vaccine (dated by TCRdb to 2020 to 2023). Preparation of the library involved the immunoSEQ multiplex PCR assay. TCRdb limited this immuneACCESS table to in-frame rearrangements with V and J called. A share of clones is missing; checked studies link under half to unresolved V genes, and the rest is unexplained. The sample table contains approximately 94,000 clones; only one count was recorded for around 87% of them. The ten largest clonotypes hold 4% to 5% of the sample. What the time point label conveys for this sample: baseline before first vaccination. Interpreted using the paper, the treatment or condition label stands for: meningococcal conjugate vaccine given as trial control. Sequenced material: peripheral blood, taken on day 0 of MenACWY control vaccination. All receptors derive from an adult in good health.

The genes are TRBV19 and TRBJ1-6; 7 nucleotides agree with TRBD1. The CDR3 has 15 residues. Germline V gene lookup returns CDR1 LNHDA and CDR2 SQIVND (reference sequence). V lost 4 bases and J lost 8; bases outside the gene matches: 8. The CDR3 loop is CASSNRQGLDSPLHF. The CDR3 coding sequence is TGTGCCAGTAGTAACCGACAGGGTCTAGATTCACCCCTCCACTTT.

The chain couples TRBV6-4 to TRBJ1-5, with a tentative D call TRBD1 (6 bases). Germline V gene data show CDR1 as MRHNA and CDR2 as SNTAGT. The CDR3 consists of 18 residues. V gave up 8 bases and J gave up 1 base, with 24 bases separating them. CDR3 coding DNA: TGTGCCAGCGAACCCGCTGGGGGGGGCGCCAACAGCAATCAGCCCCAGCATTTT. Encoded protein: CASEPAGGGANSNQPQHF.

This chain joins TRBV6-5 and TRBJ1-2, with unresolved D. The germline V and J ends were trimmed by 6 bases and 4 bases, with 12 bases remaining between them. The CDR3 covers 13 residues. Germline CDR1 MNHEY, CDR2 SVGAGI. CDR3 amino acids: CASRPQLTYGYTF. CDR3 coding DNA: TGTGCCAGCAGGCCACAGCTAACCTATGGCTACACCTTC.

This clone showed up just once. The chain couples TRBV5-6 to TRBJ2-7; 7 nucleotides line up with TRBD1. This CDR3 region has 15 residues. Trimming cost V 0 bases and J 4 bases; bases outside gene matches: 7. Germline lookup yields CDR1 SGHDT and CDR2 YYEEEE. Here the CDR3 reads CASSLGQGTFYEQYF. CDR3 DNA: TGTGCCAGCAGCTTGGGACAGGGAACCTTTTACGAGCAGTACTTC.

This clone was detected only a few times. This chain links TRBV6-2 or TRBV6-3 with TRBJ1-5; no definite D call. The germline gives CDR1 MNHEY, CDR2 SVGEGT. Between the trimmed V and J ends, which lost 1 base and 11 bases, there was a span of 15 bases. This CDR3 contains 14 residues. The CDR3 DNA reads as TGTGCCAGCAGTTACTTCGGCCCTCGGTCGGCCCAGCATTTT. Its translation is CASSYFGPRSAQHF.

This chain uses TRBV4-1 with TRBJ2-2; D possibly uses TRBD1 or TRBD2 (5 bases each). Germline CDR1 MGHRA, CDR2 YSYEKL. V was clipped by 1 base and J by 4 bases, with 10 bases between them. This CDR3 spans 15 amino acids. The chain's CDR3 is CASSQVRGPTGELFF. In nucleotides, the CDR3 is TGCGCCAGCAGCCAAGTACGGGGCCCCACCGGGGAGCTGTTTTTT.

The chain combines TRBV9 with TRBJ2-1; no definite D call. Deletions cut 0 bases from V and 2 bases from J, with 6 bases between. This CDR3 has 14 amino acids. The germline V gene encodes CDR1 SGDLS and CDR2 YYNGEE. CDR3 nucleotide sequence: TGTGCCAGCAGCGTAGTTGTCGCCTACAATGAGCAGTTCTTC. It specifies CASSVVVAYNEQFF. The full variable domain, in which reference TRBV9 and TRBJ2-1 provide the parts outside the CDR3, is DSGVTQTPKHLITATGQRVTLRCSPRSGDLSVYWYQQSLDQGLQFLIQYYNGEERAKGNILERFSAQQFPDLHSELNLSSLELGDSALYFCASSVVVAYNEQFFGPGTRLTVL.

The chain combines TRBV12-3 or TRBV12-4 with TRBJ1-2; tentatively, D is TRBD1 (6 bases). Between the trimmed V and J ends, which lost 4 bases and 2 bases, there was a span of 8 bases. This CDR3 contains 13 residues. The CDR3 loop is CASSYRDNYGYTF. In nucleotides, the CDR3 is TGTGCCAGCAGTTACAGGGACAACTATGGCTACACCTTC.

The gene calls are TRBV7-8 and TRBJ1-3; tentative D call: TRBD1 (5 bases). This CDR3 comprises 17 residues. Germline V gives CDR1 SGHVS, CDR2 FQNEAQ. V was pared by 6 bases and J by 0 bases, with 18 bases between. CDR3 protein: CASRAPGTVISGNTIYF. DNA of the CDR3: TGTGCCAGCAGAGCCCCGGGGACGGTCATCTCTGGAAACACCATATATTTT.

V and J are TRBV9 and TRBJ2-7; 8 nucleotides match TRBD1. J was trimmed by 3 bases and V by 3 bases; bases with no gene match: 8. This CDR3 contains 15 residues. Germline CDR1 is SGDLS and CDR2 is YYNGEE. The CDR3, as DNA: TGTGCCAGCAGCGCCCCAGACAGGGGAATCTACGAGCAGTACTTC. Translated: CASSAPDRGIYEQYF.

CDR3 nucleotide sequence: TGCGCCAGCAGCCAAGATCCCGACAGGGGGCCCTATGGCTACACCTTC. It is translated as CASSQDPDRGPYGYTF. The gene calls are TRBV4-1 and TRBJ1-2; the match to TRBD1 covers 10 bases. Germline V gives CDR1 MGHRA, CDR2 YSYEKL. Losses at the gene ends were 0 bases for V and 4 bases for J; bases not matched to a gene: 5. This CDR3 region has 16 residues.

The V gene is TRBV28, the J gene TRBJ2-4, with 7 bases fitting TRBD2. Unmatched junction bases numbered 3, after V lost 3 bases and J lost 4 bases. Germline values: CDR1 MDHEN, CDR2 SYDVKM. This CDR3 region has 14 residues. The DNA of the CDR3 is TGTGCCAGCAGTTTTGGGGGGGGAAAAAACATTCAGTACTTC. Protein sequence: CASSFGGGKNIQYF.

This chain links TRBV5-6 with TRBJ1-1; no reliable D call. Trimming pared 0 bases from V and 8 bases from J, leaving 5 bases between. The CDR3 contains 11 residues. CDR1 is SGHDT and CDR2 is YYEEEE in the germline V gene. CDR3 bases: TGTGCCAGCAGCTTGGGGGAGGAAGCTTTCTTT. Residues: CASSLGEEAFF.

The J gene is TRBJ2-1, the V gene TRBV5-1, with 7 positions matching TRBD1. The CDR3 covers 15 residues. V trimming: 0 bases; J trimming: 5 bases; junction bases outside the gene matches: 5. The germline CDR1 and CDR2 sequences are SGHRS and YFSETQ. Here the CDR3 reads CASSLGVGTDNEQFF. CDR3 sequence (DNA): TGCGCCAGCAGCTTGGGAGTCGGGACAGACAATGAGCAGTTCTTC.

The chain employs TRBV4-1 and TRBJ2-1, with 7 bases fitting TRBD2. The germline gives CDR1 MGHRA, CDR2 YSYEKL. The CDR3 spans 19 residues. Unmatched junction bases numbered 15, after V lost 0 bases and J lost 4 bases. This CDR3 reads CASSQDYPFGAGKYNEQFF. The CDR3 DNA is TGCGCCAGCAGCCAAGATTACCCATTTGGAGCGGGGAAATACAATGAGCAGTTCTTC.

This clone appeared once. The rearrangement joins TRBV7-2 to TRBJ1-1; D gene ambiguous. CDR1 SGHTA and CDR2 FQGNSA come from the germline V gene. V lost 6 bases and J lost 3, with 14 bases in between. This CDR3 comprises 14 residues. CDR3 amino acids: CASRSSSEHTEAFF. CDR3 sequence (DNA): TGTGCCAGCAGGTCGAGTAGCGAGCACACTGAAGCTTTCTTT.

The chain is built from TRBV10-2 and TRBJ1-3; D is unresolved. V was pared by 2 bases and J by 5 bases, with 1 base between. The CDR3 sequence is 11 residues long. Germline values: CDR1 WSHSY, CDR2 SAAADI. The CDR3 DNA is TGCGCCAGCAGTGAGAGAAACACCATATATTTT. This encodes CASSERNTIYF.

V usage is TRBV7-8 and J usage is TRBJ2-3; unclear D gene. The CDR3 totals 17 residues. Germline CDR1 and CDR2: SGHVS and FQNEAQ. V dropped 5 bases and J dropped 6 bases, with 24 bases sitting between them. CDR3: CASSVPPRGPERDTQYF. CDR3 sequence (DNA): TGTGCCAGCAGCGTTCCCCCCCGTGGCCCCGAAAGGGATACGCAGTATTTT. Full variable domain (remainder filled in from reference TRBV7-8 and TRBJ2-3): GAGVSQSPRYKVAKRGQDVALRCDPISGHVSLFWYQQALGQGPEFLTYFQNEAQLDKSGLPSDRFFAERPEGSVSTLKIQRTQQEDSAVYLCASSVPPRGPERDTQYFGPGTRLTVL.

The V call is TRBV30, the J call TRBJ1-2, with D unresolved. This CDR3 region has 14 residues. The germline V gene has CDR1 GTSNPN and CDR2 SVGIG (reference sequence). Trimming cost V 3 bases and J 0 bases, with 11 bases left between them. The CDR3 DNA follows: TGTGCCTGGAGCGACCTTAGGACTAACTATGGCTACACCTTC. Residues: CAWSDLRTNYGYTF.

CDR3 sequence (DNA): TGTGCCAGCAGTTCAAGGGACAGGGTGGGTTTCTACGAGCAGTACTTC. Protein sequence: CASSSRDRVGFYEQYF. V usage is TRBV27 and J usage is TRBJ2-7; 9 bases align to TRBD1. Germline V gives CDR1 MNHEY, CDR2 SMNVEV (reference sequence). Trimming at V came to 4 bases and at J to 3 bases, leaving 10 bases not matched to a gene. The CDR3 is made up of 16 amino acids.

As for this clone: This sample includes further DNA sequences coding for the same CDR3. The chain links TRBV7-2 to TRBJ2-3; D ambiguous. V was clipped by 0 bases and J by 2 bases, with 6 bases between them. Germline CDR1 is SGHTA and CDR2 is FQGNSA. The CDR3 sequence is 14 residues long. The CDR3 sequence is CASSLAAATDTQYF. The CDR3 DNA is TGTGCCAGCAGCTTAGCGGCCGCCACAGATACGCAGTATTTT.

The genes are TRBV11-2 and TRBJ2-1; 7 bases map to TRBD2. Losses at the gene ends were 1 base for V and 1 base for J; bases not matched to a gene: 7. CDR3 size: 17 residues. Germline lookup yields CDR1 SGHAT and CDR2 FQNNGV. CDR3 sequence reads: CASSLGSQLASYNEQFF. For the CDR3, the DNA is TGTGCCAGCAGCTTAGGGTCCCAACTAGCGTCCTACAATGAGCAGTTCTTC.

Concerning this clone itself: At one boundary the junction diverges from the germline segment, which might be a read error. The J gene is TRBJ2-2, the V gene TRBV7-7, with D unclear. Germline loops: CDR1 SSHAT, CDR2 FNYEAQ (reference sequence). CDR3 length equals 14 residues. For the CDR3, the DNA is TGTGCTAGCAGCGTACGCGGAAACACCGGGGAGCTGTTTTTT. Its protein product is CASSVRGNTGELFF.